What follows is one TCR beta chain and its context. This sample was included in a study of blood T cell repertoires in COVID-19. About the research overall: There were acute and convalescent COVID-19 samples, and they came from the United States, Italy and Spain. PBMCs, B-cell-depleted T cells, or T cells provided the cDNA or gDNA that made up the material.

Germline V gives CDR1 MNHEY, CDR2 SVGAGI. V shed 0 bases and J shed 2 bases, with 8 bases lying between them. The CDR3 length is 14 residues. This table comes from immunoSEQ multiplex PCR, and its TCRdb copy is limited to in-frame clones, with some not included. The sample includes hundreds of thousands of clones, around 92% seen only once; the top ten take roughly a tenth. Sample: PBMCs or T cells enriched from blood (not recorded which). The TCR sequence derives from a woman aged 30 to 39 who had recovered from COVID-19. V is TRBV6-5 and J is TRBJ2-7; D perhaps matches TRBD1 (6 bases). CDR3 amino acids: CASSYSTGTYEQYF. DNA of the CDR3: TGTGCCAGCAGTTACTCGACAGGTACCTACGAGCAGTACTTC.